The next 30 T cell receptor beta chains were all read from a single sample in a study of T cells after yellow fever vaccination. TCRdb passed the 5' RACE reads through MiXCR, listing each CDR3 protein once. Of about 320,000 distinct CDR3 sequences listed, 3.5% to 4.5% were seen once; the top ten hold approximately 20%. The sequencing here drew on PBMCs, taken 15 days after the yellow fever booster vaccination. The receptors here all came from a man aged 18 to 30 who received the YFV17D yellow fever vaccine.

This clonotype has only a few counts. The chain employs TRBV30 and TRBJ1-1, with unresolved D. Trimming removed 8 bases at V and 4 bases at J, with 17 bases between. Per germline, CDR1 GTSNPN and CDR2 SVGIG (reference sequence). The CDR3 length is 13 residues. The CDR3 DNA follows: TGTGCCACGGCTCATGGCAGTTTCACTGAAGCTTTCTTT. The encoded protein is CATAHGSFTEAFF.

This clonotype was recorded at least ten times. The V and J genes are TRBV20-1 and TRBJ2-3; D tentatively reads TRBD1 or TRBD2 (5 bases each). The CDR3 covers 13 residues. Germline CDR1 reads DFQATT; CDR2 reads SNEGSKA (reference sequence). CDR3 protein: CSTRDLSRDTQYF. CDR3 nucleotide sequence: TGCAGCACACGGGACCTCTCAAGAGATACGCAGTATTTT.

The J gene is TRBJ1-2, the V gene TRBV29-1, with a possible D match to TRBD1 (6 bases). CDR3 length: 13 amino acids. CDR1 is SQVTM and CDR2 is ANQGSEA in the germline V gene. V was shortened by 6 bases and J by 0 bases, with 11 bases between the two germline ends. Here the CDR3 DNA reads TGCAGCGTGGACAGTGGCCCTAACTATGGCTACACCTTC. Its translation is CSVDSGPNYGYTF.

This clonotype was detected ten times or more. The chain recombines TRBV7-2 with TRBJ1-3; D is unresolved. V gave up 4 bases and J gave up 1 base, with 14 bases separating them. This CDR3 is built from 16 residues. The germline V gene encodes CDR1 SGHTA and CDR2 FQGNSA. The CDR3, as DNA: TGTGCCAGCAGCTGGGCGGGCCGTAGGTCTGGAAACACCATATATTTT. Its translation is CASSWAGRRSGNTIYF.

In its sample, this clonotype was seen many times. The V and J genes are TRBV7-9 and TRBJ1-2; 9 bases match TRBD1. The CDR3 has 14 amino acids. Germline lookup yields CDR1 SEHNR and CDR2 FQNEAQ (reference sequence). V dropped 5 bases and J dropped 6; count of bases not matched to a gene: 7. The CDR3 sequence is CASSLRQGEDGYTF. CDR3 nucleotide sequence: TGTGCCAGCAGCCTTCGACAGGGGGAAGATGGCTACACCTTC.

This clonotype was picked up many times. This chain uses TRBV5-1 with TRBJ2-3; 10 bases line up with TRBD1. Per germline, CDR1 SGHRS and CDR2 YFSETQ. The CDR3 length is 14 residues. J was trimmed by 5 bases and V by 4 bases; bases with no gene match: 4. The CDR3 DNA is TGCGCCAGCAGCAGATGGACAGGGGGAGATACGCAGTATTTT. It yields the protein CASSRWTGGDTQYF. Full variable domain (outside the CDR3, taken from reference TRBV5-1 and TRBJ2-3): KAGVTQTPRYLIKTRGQQVTLSCSPISGHRSVSWYQQTPGQGLQFLFEYFSETQRNKGNFPGRFSGRQFSNSRSEMNVSTLELGDSALYLCASSRWTGGDTQYFGPGTRLTVL.

In its sample, this clonotype was seen many times. In nucleotides, the CDR3 is TGCGCCAGCACCCTCGGGACAGGGGGTATCTACGAGCAGTACGTC. Its protein product is CASTLGTGGIYEQYV. The rearrangement joins TRBV5-1 to TRBJ2-7; 11 nucleotides line up with TRBD1. Trimming removed 6 bases from V and 3 bases from J; junction bases left unmatched: 8. From germline, CDR1 is SGHRS and CDR2 YFSETQ. This CDR3 comprises 15 residues.

This clonotype was picked up many times. V usage is TRBV5-1 and J usage is TRBJ2-7; 8 bases map to TRBD1. The CDR3 is 16 residues long. CDR1 SGHRS and CDR2 YFSETQ come from the germline V gene. The junction had 5 bases not matched to a gene; V was cut back by 0 bases and J by 0 bases. This CDR3 is CASSLGDRWSSYEQYF. Here the CDR3 DNA reads TGCGCCAGCAGCTTGGGGGACAGGTGGAGCTCCTACGAGCAGTACTTC.

This clonotype was seen more than once but under ten times. V usage is TRBV3-1 and J usage is TRBJ1-5; TRBD1 is a possible D gene (6 bases). The CDR3 has 13 amino acids. Trimming took 5 bases from V and 5 from J, leaving 10 bases between them. Germline CDR1 LGHDT, CDR2 YNNKEL (reference sequence). CDR3 amino acids: CASSNGGYQPQHF. Written as DNA, the CDR3 is TGTGCCAGCAGCAACGGGGGCTATCAGCCCCAGCATTTT.

The J gene is TRBJ2-2, the V gene TRBV10-3, with D tentatively TRBD2 (5 bases). Germline loops: CDR1 ENHRY, CDR2 SYGVKD. Trimming left V 2 bases short and J 6 bases short, with 13 bases between. The CDR3 has 15 amino acids. The CDR3 DNA follows: TGTGCCATCAGTGAGAGAGAGGAGGTCCCCGGGGAGCTGTTTTTT. It is translated as CAISEREEVPGELFF.

The CDR3 sequence is CKTDEGNTEAFF. The DNA of the CDR3 is TGCAAGACGGACGAAGGGAACACTGAAGCTTTCTTT. The V call is TRBV20-1, the J call TRBJ1-1; D unresolved. CDR1 DFQATT and CDR2 SNEGSKA come from the germline V gene (reference sequence). The CDR3 is 12 amino acids.

The sample holds many counts of this clonotype. The chain combines TRBV6-5 with TRBJ1-4; D gene uncertain. The CDR3 has 15 amino acids. V was shortened by 2 bases and J by 8 bases, with 15 bases between the two germline ends. The germline CDR1 and CDR2 sequences are MNHEY and SVGAGI. CDR3 DNA: TGTGCCAGCAGTTACCGAAAGGGTCTACGGGAAAAACTGTTTTTT. Translation gives CASSYRKGLREKLFF.

Ten or more counts support this clonotype. The rearrangement uses TRBV6-5 and TRBJ2-7; possibly TRBD1 or TRBD2 for D (5 bases each). The V end was cut by 7 bases, the J end by 0 bases, with 13 bases between. CDR1 is MNHEY and CDR2 is SVGAGI in the germline V gene. The CDR3 extends over 14 amino acids. For the CDR3, the DNA is TGTGCCAGCACCCAGAGAGGGACCTCCTACGAGCAGTACTTC. Translated: CASTQRGTSYEQYF.

V and J are TRBV5-5 and TRBJ1-3; D unresolved. V dropped 5 bases and J dropped 0 bases, with 12 bases sitting between them. Germline CDR1 is SGHKS and CDR2 is YYEKEE (reference sequence). This CDR3 region has 15 residues. CDR3 bases: TGTGCCAGCAGTGTGAGTCCTTTCTCTGGAAACACCATATATTTT. The encoded protein is CASSVSPFSGNTIYF.

V usage is TRBV20-1 and J usage is TRBJ1-5; unclear D gene. CDR1 and CDR2 from the germline V gene are DFQATT and SNEGSKA (reference sequence). CDR3 size: 18 residues. Trimming left V 1 base short and J 0 bases short, with 19 bases between. CDR3 sequence: CSARAPPSSLYSNQPQHF. CDR3 coding DNA: TGCAGTGCTAGAGCTCCCCCCTCTTCCCTTTATAGCAATCAGCCCCAGCATTTT.

The sample holds many counts of this clonotype. The chain recombines TRBV5-5 with TRBJ1-5; 7 nucleotides match TRBD1. V dropped 2 bases and J dropped 0; count of bases not matched to a gene: 2. The CDR3 runs 15 residues. Looked up from germline, CDR1 is SGHKS and CDR2 is YYEKEE (reference sequence). The CDR3 reads CASSFDRASNQPQHF. In DNA form, the CDR3 reads TGTGCCAGCAGCTTCGACAGGGCTAGCAATCAGCCCCAGCATTTT.

On this clonotype itself: Being one base from a much bigger clone, this may be a read error. This CDR3 is missing its conserved last phenylalanine or tryptophan, likely due to a read error. The CDR3 DNA reads as TGTGCCAGCAGCTTGACGGTGGACGGCACTGAAGCTTTCTTA. Translation: CASSLTVDGTEAFL. The rearrangement links TRBV5-5 to TRBJ1-1; D is unclear. The CDR3 runs to 14 residues. Trimming shortened V by 1 base and J by 4 bases, and 11 bases separated the two germline ends. The germline CDR1 and CDR2 sequences are SGHKS and YYEKEE (reference sequence).

CDR3 residues: CASTRGTGSSYNSPLHF. CDR3 sequence (DNA): TGTGCCAGCACCCGGGGGACAGGGTCCTCCTATAATTCACCCCTCCACTTT. The rearrangement joins TRBV7-9 to TRBJ1-6, with TRBD1 identical over 9 bases. V shed 7 bases and J 0 bases; nucleotides not matched to a gene: 7. The germline gives CDR1 SEHNR, CDR2 FQNEAQ (reference sequence). The CDR3 totals 17 residues.

The genes are TRBV6-1 and TRBJ1-2; D call uncertain. The CDR3 covers 16 residues. Trimming shortened V by 0 bases and J by 3 bases, and 14 bases separated the two germline ends. Germline CDR1 MNHNS, CDR2 SASEGT. The CDR3 loop reads CASSEALGSLHYGYTF. DNA for the CDR3: TGTGCCAGCAGTGAAGCGCTCGGCAGCCTACACTATGGCTACACCTTC.

This clonotype was seen many times. V and J are TRBV7-9 and TRBJ1-3; possibly TRBD1 for D (5 bases). In germline, CDR1 is SEHNR, CDR2 FQNEAQ (reference sequence). Trimming removed 5 bases at V and 1 base at J, with 24 bases between. The CDR3 runs to 19 residues. CDR3 nucleotides: TGTGCCAGCAGCCACCACTCTTTCGACAGTGCGGGATCTGGAAACACCATATATTTT. This codes for CASSHHSFDSAGSGNTIYF.

This clonotype was seen a few times. The rearrangement uses TRBV4-2 and TRBJ2-7; D gene unclear. The V gene lost 0 bases and the J gene lost 3 bases, with 9 bases spanning the gap. This CDR3 comprises 14 residues. Germline V lookup: CDR1 LGHNA, CDR2 YNFKEQ. The CDR3 sequence is CASSQERLRYEQYF. As DNA, the CDR3 is TGTGCCAGCAGCCAAGAGCGGCTCCGCTACGAGCAGTACTTC.

This clonotype was observed many times. The chain links TRBV3-1 to TRBJ2-1, with D perhaps being TRBD1 or TRBD2 (5 bases each). Trimming pared 2 bases from V and 15 bases from J, leaving 17 bases between. This CDR3 region has 13 residues. Per the germline V gene, CDR1 is LGHDT and CDR2 is YNNKEL (reference sequence). The CDR3 coding sequence is TGTGCCAGCAGCCAAAACTTGGGGGACCGTTGGTTCTTC. Its protein is CASSQNLGDRWFF.

This clonotype was counted a few times. V is TRBV2 and J is TRBJ2-7; D not resolved. CDR1 and CDR2 from the germline V gene are SNHLY and FYNNEI. The CDR3 has 12 amino acids. The germline V and J ends were trimmed by 6 bases and 2 bases, with 8 bases remaining between them. The CDR3 loop reads CASSLNTYEQYV. CDR3 DNA: TGTGCCAGCAGCCTCAACACCTACGAGCAGTACGTC.

This clonotype appeared a few times. This rearrangement joins TRBV20-1 to TRBJ1-1; 7 positions agree with TRBD1. The CDR3 has 13 residues. Losses at the gene ends were 4 bases for V and 6 bases for J; bases not matched to a gene: 8. Germline lookup yields CDR1 DFQATT and CDR2 SNEGSKA (reference sequence). CDR3 sequence: CSAKQGGVPEAFF. For the CDR3, the DNA is TGCAGTGCTAAGCAGGGGGGCGTCCCTGAAGCTTTCTTT.

The chain combines TRBV18 with TRBJ1-5; D not resolved. Germline CDR1 and CDR2: KGHSH and LQKENI. This CDR3 spans 15 amino acids. The ends were cut back, 1 base at V and 4 bases at J, with 11 bases in the middle. The CDR3 coding sequence is TGTGCCAGCTCACCACGGGATGGTAGAAATCAGCCCCAGCATTTT. Its protein product is CASSPRDGRNQPQHF.

The sample holds many counts of this clonotype. The rearrangement links TRBV12-3 or TRBV12-4 to TRBJ1-5; D not certain. V lost 6 bases and J lost 4, with 10 bases in between. This CDR3 is built from 13 residues. CDR3 nucleotide sequence: TGTGCCAGCAGCCCAGCCGAGAATCAGCCCCAGCATTTT. This sequence encodes CASSPAENQPQHF.

This clonotype has ten or more counts. This chain links TRBV7-9 with TRBJ2-2, with 7 bases identical to TRBD1. V gave up 5 bases and J gave up 5 bases; unmatched junction bases: 8. The CDR3 sequence is 15 residues long. Germline V gives CDR1 SEHNR, CDR2 FQNEAQ (reference sequence). The CDR3 protein is CASSVGTAITGELFF. CDR3 in DNA: TGTGCCAGCAGCGTCGGGACAGCAATAACCGGGGAGCTGTTTTTT.

This clonotype was recorded a few times. The rearrangement links TRBV15 to TRBJ2-6, with D unclear. This CDR3 is 17 amino acids long. Trimming removed 2 bases from V and 0 bases from J, with 11 bases in between. Germline V gene sequence: CDR1 LNHNV, CDR2 YYDKDF (reference sequence). CDR3: CATSRRPGNSGANVLTF. The DNA of the CDR3 is TGTGCCACCAGCAGACGGCCAGGCAACTCTGGGGCCAACGTCCTGACTTTC. The full variable domain, rest sourced from reference TRBV15 and TRBJ2-6, is DAMVIQNPRYQVTQFGKPVTLSCSQTLNHNVMYWYQQKSSQAPKLLFHYYDKDFNNEADTPDNFQSRRPNTSFCFLDIRSPGLGDTAMYLCATSRRPGNSGANVLTFGAGSRLTVL.

This clonotype has just a few counts. The chain recombines TRBV27 with TRBJ1-6; D unresolved. V lost 2 bases and J lost 8, with 16 bases in between. This CDR3 has 16 amino acids. In germline, CDR1 is MNHEY, CDR2 SMNVEV (reference sequence). CDR3 DNA: TGTGCCAGCAGTTTAATCCCCCCGGGGTTGTATTCACCCCTCCACTTT. Protein: CASSLIPPGLYSPLHF.

This clonotype was detected ten times or more. The chain employs TRBV9 and TRBJ2-1, with D possibly TRBD1 on 6 matching bases. V lost 4 bases, J lost 2 bases, and 16 bases lay in between. Germline loops: CDR1 SGDLS, CDR2 YYNGEE. This CDR3 comprises 16 residues. The CDR3 nucleotides read TGTGCCAGCAGCCCTACCACAGGGTCCCCCTACAATGAGCAGTTCTTC. Its translation: CASSPTTGSPYNEQFF.